A single sample is the source of the 23 T cell receptor beta chains below, sequenced in a study of cytomegalovirus exposure and HLA in healthy donors. With 60 Vbeta and 13 Jbeta primers, the PCR was carried out. Sequencing was performed with immunoSEQ multiplex PCR; in TCRdb, only in-frame clones are kept and a portion is missing. The table shows some 220,000 clones, with 80% to 90% occurring only once. Sequencing was performed on PBMCs. Receptors were obtained from a girl aged 2 to 9 in good health and CMV-seronegative.

Of note for this clone: Other DNA sequences of this sample code for an identical CDR3. This rearrangement joins TRBV29-1 to TRBJ1-2; the match to TRBD1 covers 7 bases. V lost 4 bases to trimming and J lost 7 bases; unmatched junction nucleotides: 6. Germline lookup yields CDR1 SQVTM and CDR2 ANQGSEA. CDR3 length: 12 residues. The DNA of the CDR3 is TGCAGCGTTGGGACCACAGGGGTTGGCTACACCTTC. It codes for CSVGTTGVGYTF.

The gene calls are TRBV5-1 and TRBJ2-7; 10 bases fit TRBD2. V shed 2 bases, J shed 5 bases, and the junction held 10 bases outside the gene matches. The CDR3 loop spans 16 amino acids. Per germline, CDR1 SGHRS and CDR2 YFSETQ. CDR3 DNA: TGCGCCAGCAGCTTACCCTCAGCGGGAGGGCGGAACGAGCAGTACTTC. Its translation is CASSLPSAGGRNEQYF.

This clone was counted once. Other DNA sequences in the same sample also yield this CDR3. The chain has TRBV2 and TRBJ1-2; possibly TRBD1 for D (5 bases). V dropped 7 bases and J dropped 6 bases, with 9 bases sitting between them. This CDR3 contains 11 residues. Germline CDR1 and CDR2: SNHLY and FYNNEI. CDR3 sequence (DNA): TGTGCCAGCACCGGGGGGAATGGCTACACCTTC. Translating gives CASTGGNGYTF.

V is TRBV7-6 and J is TRBJ2-7, with D possibly matching TRBD2 (6 bases). Trimming pared 1 base from V and 4 bases from J, leaving 17 bases between. From germline, CDR1 is SGHVS and CDR2 FNYEAQ. The CDR3 loop spans 16 amino acids. DNA of the CDR3: TGTGCCAGCAGCTTAGGGGCGGGGTCGTCGTTATACGAGCAGTACTTC. This sequence encodes CASSLGAGSSLYEQYF. Supplemented by reference TRBV7-6 and TRBJ2-7, the full variable domain reads GAGVSQSPRYKVTKRGQDVALRCDPISGHVSLYWYRQALGQGPEFLTYFNYEAQQDKSGLPNDRFSAERPEGSISTLTIQRTEQRDSAMYRCASSLGAGSSLYEQYFGPGTRLTVT.

The genes are TRBV7-2 and TRBJ1-2, with D tentatively TRBD1 (5 bases). Germline loops: CDR1 SGHTA, CDR2 FQGNSA. CDR3 length: 15 amino acids. Trimming took 3 bases from V and 2 from J, leaving 13 bases between them. CDR3 residues: CASSLGPIWNYGYTF. The CDR3 nucleotides read TGTGCCAGCAGCTTGGGGCCCATTTGGAACTATGGCTACACCTTC.

The chain is built from TRBV5-3 and TRBJ1-1; D uncertain. TRBV5-3 counts as an open reading frame of uncertain function. The CDR3 spans 14 residues. Trimming removed 0 bases at V and 1 base at J, with 7 bases between. The CDR3 nucleotides read TGTGCCAGAAGCTTGGGACACACGAACACTGAAGCTTTCTTT. Translation: CARSLGHTNTEAFF.

CDR3 sequence reads: CTSSQAPQRGEFTDTQYF. The CDR3 DNA reads as TGCACCAGCAGCCAAGCTCCGCAGCGGGGGGAATTCACAGATACGCAGTATTTT. The chain carries TRBV1 and TRBJ2-3; the table's TRBD2 call for D was not verified on the DNA. TRBV1 is listed as a pseudogene. The CDR3 loop spans 18 amino acids.

The chain employs TRBV6-4 and TRBJ1-2; D is possibly TRBD1 (6 bases). V lost 2 bases and J lost 7, with 11 bases in between. Germline CDR1 MRHNA, CDR2 SNTAGT. CDR3 length: 13 amino acids. The CDR3 bases are TGTGCCAGCAGTGACCGAACAGGGCTTGGCTACACCTTC. Translated: CASSDRTGLGYTF.

The V and J genes are TRBV29-1 and TRBJ1-2, with D possibly TRBD1 on 6 matching bases. Germline CDR1 and CDR2: SQVTM and ANQGSEA. V gave up 6 bases and J gave up 4 bases, with 15 bases separating them. The CDR3 contains 13 residues. CDR3 loop: CSVEARGSYGYTF. The CDR3, as DNA: TGCAGCGTGGAGGCCAGGGGCAGCTATGGCTACACCTTC. The entire variable domain, with the rest obtained from reference TRBV29-1 and TRBJ1-2, is as follows: SAVISQKPSRDICQRGTSLTIQCQVDSQVTMMFWYRQQPGQSLTLIATANQGSEATYESGFVIDKFPISRPNLTFSTLTVSNMSPEDSSIYLCSVEARGSYGYTFGSGTRLTVV.

This rearrangement joins TRBV5-1 to TRBJ2-2, with TRBD2 matching 15 bases. With 4 bases clipped from V and 7 bases from J, the junction kept 8 bases outside the gene matches. CDR1 and CDR2 (germline): SGHRS, YFSETQ. The CDR3 is 17 amino acids. The CDR3 loop reads CASSPGLAGGLVGELFF. DNA for the CDR3: TGCGCCAGCAGCCCTGGACTAGCGGGAGGGCTTGTCGGGGAGCTGTTTTTT. The full variable domain, in which reference TRBV5-1 and TRBJ2-2 provide the parts outside the CDR3, is KAGVTQTPRYLIKTRGQQVTLSCSPISGHRSVSWYQQTPGQGLQFLFEYFSETQRNKGNFPGRFSGRQFSNSRSEMNVSTLELGDSALYLCASSPGLAGGLVGELFFGEGSRLTVL.

The V call is TRBV19, the J call TRBJ1-5; D remains unclear. Germline V CDR1 and CDR2: LNHDA, SQIVND (reference sequence). V was pared by 7 bases and J by 3 bases, with 10 bases between. There are 13 residues in the CDR3. For the CDR3, the DNA is TGTGCCAGTAAAGAGGCCTTCAATCAGCCCCAGCATTTT. Its translation: CASKEAFNQPQHF.

The V and J genes are TRBV6-1 and TRBJ2-7; D possibly corresponds to TRBD2 (6 bases). The CDR3 is 13 amino acids. Trimming stripped 4 bases from V and 4 bases from J, with 11 bases between. Germline assignment: CDR1 MNHNS and CDR2 SASEGT. CDR3 bases: TGTGCCAGCAGTGCGGGACTCTTTTACGAGCAGTACTTC. It is translated as CASSAGLFYEQYF.

The V call is TRBV4-1, the J call TRBJ1-2; no clear D gene. Trimming stripped 6 bases from V and 4 bases from J, with 12 bases between. The germline V gene has CDR1 MGHRA and CDR2 YSYEKL. The CDR3 has 13 residues. The CDR3 is CASSRQALYGYTF. Here the CDR3 DNA reads TGCGCCAGCAGTCGCCAGGCTCTCTATGGCTACACCTTC.

This clone was observed a few times. The gene calls are TRBV5-1 and TRBJ2-7; possible D gene TRBD1, 6 bases. CDR1 and CDR2 (germline): SGHRS, YFSETQ. V lost 4 bases, J lost 4 bases, and 9 bases lay in between. This CDR3 contains 12 residues. Written as DNA, the CDR3 is TGCGCCAGCAGCGCACAGGGTTACGAGCAGTACTTC. It encodes CASSAQGYEQYF.

V gene TRBV30 combines with J gene TRBJ1-1, with 8 bases identical to TRBD1. Germline assignment: CDR1 GTSNPN and CDR2 SVGIG (reference sequence). After removal of 4 bases from V and 7 bases from J, the junction contained 8 bases not matched to a gene. The length of the CDR3 is 13 residues. Here the CDR3 DNA reads TGTGCCTGGACCCGGACAGGGCTAAATGAAGCTTTCTTT. Amino acid sequence: CAWTRTGLNEAFF. Filled out from reference TRBV30 and TRBJ1-1, the complete variable domain reads SQTIHQWPATLVQPVGSPLSLECTVEGTSNPNLYWYRQAAGRGLQLLFYSVGIGQISSEVPQNLSASRPQDRQFILSSKKLLLSDSGFYLCAWTRTGLNEAFFGQGTRLTVV.

V and J are TRBV5-4 and TRBJ2-1; 11 positions agree with TRBD2. Trimming cost V 3 bases and J 5 bases; bases outside gene matches: 10. Germline CDR1 reads SGHNT; CDR2 reads YYREEE (reference sequence). The length of the CDR3 is 17 residues. CDR3 residues: CASSYAGLAGKDNEQFF. The CDR3 nucleotides are TGTGCCAGCAGCTACGCCGGACTAGCGGGTAAGGACAATGAGCAGTTCTTC.

This clone was observed a single time. This chain connects TRBV11-2 to TRBJ2-7; 7 nucleotides match TRBD1. The CDR3 loop spans 14 amino acids. Per germline, CDR1 SGHAT and CDR2 FQNNGV. V lost 5 bases and J lost 3; bases outside the gene matches: 7. This CDR3 reads CASSQLTGLYEQYF. The CDR3 DNA sequence: TGTGCCAGCAGCCAATTGACAGGGCTCTACGAGCAGTACTTC.

V usage is TRBV5-5 and J usage is TRBJ2-3; 10 bases line up with TRBD2. The ends lost 4 bases at V and 2 bases at J; junction bases unmatched: 7. CDR1 SGHKS and CDR2 YYEKEE come from the germline V gene (reference sequence). This CDR3 region has 16 residues. DNA for the CDR3: TGTGCCAGCAGCGTACAACTAGCGGGATCCACAGATACGCAGTATTTT. It encodes CASSVQLAGSTDTQYF.

This clone occurred a few times. This chain uses TRBV30 with TRBJ1-4; maybe TRBD1 (6 bases). V shed 0 bases and J shed 0 bases, with 8 bases lying between them. The CDR3 totals 15 residues. In germline, CDR1 is GTSNPN, CDR2 SVGIG (reference sequence). This chain's CDR3 is CAWSVGTTTNEKLFF. In nucleotides, the CDR3 is TGTGCCTGGAGTGTAGGGACAACAACTAATGAAAAACTGTTTTTT.

The chain employs TRBV7-2 and TRBJ1-5; 7 bases are a match to TRBD1. Germline CDR1 and CDR2: SGHTA and FQGNSA. This CDR3 is 15 amino acids long. The V gene end was trimmed by 1 base and the J gene end by 3 bases; junction bases not matched to a gene: 3. CDR3 sequence: CASSLEGANNQPQHF. In DNA form, the CDR3 reads TGTGCCAGCAGCTTAGAGGGGGCCAACAATCAGCCCCAGCATTTT.

This chain links TRBV5-6 with TRBJ2-3; 7 positions agree with TRBD2. The germline V gene encodes CDR1 SGHDT and CDR2 YYEEEE. Unmatched junction bases numbered 2, after V lost 0 bases and J lost 1 base. The CDR3 has 15 residues. The CDR3 spells CASSLAAGGTDTQYF. DNA of the CDR3: TGTGCCAGCAGCTTGGCGGCGGGGGGCACAGATACGCAGTATTTT.

The rearrangement joins TRBV29-1 to TRBJ2-3, with D maybe TRBD1 (6 bases). This CDR3 comprises 13 residues. V was shortened by 7 bases and J by 5 bases, with 16 bases between the two germline ends. CDR1 and CDR2 from the germline V gene are SQVTM and ANQGSEA. The CDR3 DNA sequence: TGCAGCGCCAGGGGTTTTGGGAGAGATACGCAGTATTTT. Its translation: CSARGFGRDTQYF.

J is TRBJ1-1 and V is TRBV30; no reliable D call. The CDR3 runs to 13 residues. V lost 0 bases to trimming and J lost 7 bases, with 12 bases between them. The germline CDR1 and CDR2 sequences are GTSNPN and SVGIG (reference sequence). In DNA form, the CDR3 reads TGTGCCTGGAGTGTACAACCAATATATGAAGCTTTCTTT. As protein: CAWSVQPIYEAFF.